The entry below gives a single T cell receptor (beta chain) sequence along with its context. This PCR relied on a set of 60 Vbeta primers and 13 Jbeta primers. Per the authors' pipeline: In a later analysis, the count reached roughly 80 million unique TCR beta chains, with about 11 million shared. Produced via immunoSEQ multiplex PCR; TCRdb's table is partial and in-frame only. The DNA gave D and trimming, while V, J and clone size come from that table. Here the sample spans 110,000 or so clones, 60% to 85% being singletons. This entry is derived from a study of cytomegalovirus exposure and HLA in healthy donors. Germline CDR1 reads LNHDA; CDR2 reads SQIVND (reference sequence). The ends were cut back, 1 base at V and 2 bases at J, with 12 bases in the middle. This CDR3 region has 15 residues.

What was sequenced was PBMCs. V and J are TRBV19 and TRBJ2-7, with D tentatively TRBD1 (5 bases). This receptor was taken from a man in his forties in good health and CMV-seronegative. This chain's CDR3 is CASSIGGSPTYEQYF. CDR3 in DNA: TGTGCCAGTAGTATAGGGGGCAGCCCAACCTACGAGCAGTACTTC.